The rows below give T cell receptor beta chains drawn from one sample of a study of blood T cell repertoires in COVID-19. The assay was immunoSEQ multiplex PCR, and TCRdb's table has in-frame clones only and misses some. Among fewer than 250,000 clones, around nine tenths were seen once, and the ten largest hold approximately 1%. The sample comprised peripheral blood. The receptors originated from a man aged 25 to 40 with acute or convalescent COVID-19. CDR3s include the opening cysteine and the closing phenylalanine or tryptophan. A D gene is named only where the DNA matches it firmly. Rows may omit the clone size; those that give it use once, few, many or a size class.

D	size	V	J	DNA	CDR3
NA	NA	TRBV5-1	TRBJ2-3	TGCGCCAGCAGCTTGTCTCTGCCTAGCTTAACAGATACGCAGTATTTT	CASSLSLPSLTDTQYF
TRBD2	NA	TRBV5-8	TRBJ2-1	TGTGCCAGCAGCTTGGGTCGGGGACTAGCGGGTTACAATGAGCAGTTCTTC	CASSLGRGLAGYNEQFF
NA	once	TRBV27	TRBJ1-2	TGTGCCAGCAGTTTATCGACCGGGAACTATGGCTACACCTTC	CASSLSTGNYGYTF
TRBD1	NA	TRBV4-1	TRBJ2-7	TGCGCCAGCAGCCTCCGGGACAGGGATTACGAGCAGTACTTC	CASSLRDRDYEQYF
NA	NA	TRBV4-1	TRBJ2-6	TGCGCCAGCAGCCAAGATCAGGGGAGCGGGGCCAACGTCCTGACTTTC	CASSQDQGSGANVLTF
NA	few	TRBV5-4	TRBJ1-2	TGTGCCAGCAGCTTGGATTTTGGAGGGGCGGGTGTAGGGAGCTATGGCTACACCTTC	CASSLDFGGAGVGSYGYTF
NA	few	TRBV19	TRBJ1-2	TGTGCCAGTAGTAAAGCCTTTAACTATGGCTACACCTTC	CASSKAFNYGYTF
TRBD2	NA	TRBV30	TRBJ2-1	TGTGCCTGGAGTGGGTTAGCGGGAGGTATAAATGAGCAGTTCTTC	CAWSGLAGGINEQFF
NA	once	TRBV19	TRBJ2-1	TGTGCCAGTAGGGACGCAGGGGTTGGTGAGCAGTTCTTC	CASRDAGVGEQFF
TRBD1	NA	TRBV4-2	TRBJ1-2	TGTGCCAGCAGCCAGGGGACAGGACCTTATGGCTACACCTTC	CASSQGTGPYGYTF
NA	NA	TRBV7-9	TRBJ1-1	TGTGCCAGCAGCTTAGTTGGCCCTGAAGCTTTCTTT	CASSLVGPEAFF
NA	NA	TRBV28	TRBJ2-4	TGTGCCAGCAGTGGAGACGGGAACAAAAACATTCAGTACTTC	CASSGDGNKNIQYF
NA	once	TRBV9	TRBJ1-1	TGTGCCAGCAGCCCACCGGCGGGGAGGGAGACTGAAGCTTTCTTT	CASSPPAGRETEAFF
NA	NA	TRBV6-5	TRBJ2-1	TGTGCCAGCAACATTGAACCCTTTAGGGGGGGTGAGCAGTTCTTC	CASNIEPFRGGEQFF
NA	NA	TRBV12-3/TRBV12-4	TRBJ1-1	TGTGCCAGCAGTTTAGTGGCCTACACTGAAGCTTTCTTT	CASSLVAYTEAFF
NA	once	TRBV5-5	TRBJ2-3	TGTGCCAGCAGCTTGGCGGACTATCACACAGATACGCAGTATTTT	CASSLADYHTDTQYF
TRBD2	NA	TRBV9	TRBJ2-7	TGTGCCAGCAGCGTAGCCCCGGGACTAGGGGGATACGAGCAGTACTTC	CASSVAPGLGGYEQYF
TRBD1	NA	TRBV30	TRBJ1-5	TGTGCCTGGAAGGACAGGGGCAACCATCCCCAGCATTTT	CAWKDRGNHPQHF
NA	NA	TRBV6-5	TRBJ1-2	TGTGCCAGCAGTTACCGGGTCAGAAGCTATGGCTACACCTTC	CASSYRVRSYGYTF
TRBD2	NA	TRBV4-1	TRBJ2-1	TGCGCCAGCAGCCACGCCGGGACTAGCGCCAATGAGCAGTTCTTC	CASSHAGTSANEQFF
NA	NA	TRBV2	TRBJ1-1	TGTGCCAGCAGCGGACAGATGAACACTGAAGCTTTCTTT	CASSGQMNTEAFF
TRBD1	NA	TRBV5-1	TRBJ1-4	TGCGCCAGCAGCTTCCAGGGGGCTAATGAAAAACTGTTTTTT	CASSFQGANEKLFF
TRBD1	NA	TRBV25-1	TRBJ1-2	TGTGCCAGCAGTGTCCCGGGGACAGTCTATGGCTACACCTTC	CASSVPGTVYGYTF
TRBD1	NA	TRBV3-1/TRBV3-2	TRBJ2-7	TGTGCCAGCAGCGTACAGGGGGCGCACGAGCAGTACTTC	CASSVQGAHEQYF
TRBD1	NA	TRBV7-9	TRBJ1-4	TGTGCCAGCAGCTTAGGACAGGGCTTAGGAGAAAAACTGTTTTTT	CASSLGQGLGEKLFF
TRBD2	NA	TRBV5-1	TRBJ2-5	TGCGCCAGCGCCGGGGGGACTGGCGGGACCCAGTACTTC	CASAGGTGGTQYF
TRBD1	NA	TRBV27	TRBJ1-6	TGTGCCAGCAGTTCCTACAGGGGGCTGGGTTCACCCCTCCACTTT	CASSSYRGLGSPLHF
NA	NA	TRBV30	TRBJ1-2	TGTGCCTGGAGCCCACAGGGTCGCTACACCTTC	CAWSPQGRYTF
TRBD1	once	TRBV28	TRBJ2-2	TGTGCCAGCATGGCAGGGGGAGCCGGGGAGCTGTTTTTT	CASMAGGAGELFF
TRBD1	NA	TRBV15	TRBJ1-6	TGTGCCACCAGCAGACCACAGACAGGGAAAGCATCACCCCTCCACTTT	CATSRPQTGKASPLHF
TRBD1	NA	TRBV7-2	TRBJ1-2	TGTGCCAGCAGCTTAGTCCCAGGACAGGGGGGGCTATGGTCCTTC	CASSLVPGQGGLWSF
NA	NA	TRBV5-1	TRBJ2-7	TGCGCCAGCAGCCGTGGCGCGGCAACGGGAACCTCCGAGCAGTACTTC	CASSRGAATGTSEQYF
NA	NA	TRBV5-6	TRBJ2-5	TGTGCCAGCAGCCCTGGTGGGGGGGCGACAAAAGAGACCCAGTACTTC	CASSPGGGATKETQYF
NA	NA	TRBV7-8	TRBJ2-5	TGTGCCAGCAGCTTAGCGAGGGTCAGGGGGGCTGTCTCTCAAGAGACCCAGTACTTC	CASSLARVRGAVSQETQYF
NA	NA	TRBV18	TRBJ2-6	TGTGCCAGCTCACCCAGACAGCCCTCTGGGGCCAACGTCCTGACTTTC	CASSPRQPSGANVLTF
NA	NA	TRBV27	TRBJ2-7	TGTGCCAGCAGTTTGTCGCCACCGTCGAGTGAGCAGTACTTC	CASSLSPPSSEQYF
TRBD1	few	TRBV27	TRBJ1-5	TGTGCCAGCAGTCCCGGACAGGGCAATCAGCCCCAGCATTTT	CASSPGQGNQPQHF
NA	NA	TRBV18	TRBJ1-1	TGTGCCAGCTCACCGACACAGAACACTGAAGCTTTCTTT	CASSPTQNTEAFF
TRBD1	NA	TRBV19	TRBJ1-1	TGTGCCAGTAGCCGGACAGGGGGCTCAGGTGAAGCTTTCTTT	CASSRTGGSGEAFF
NA	NA	TRBV15	TRBJ1-2	TGTGCCACCAGCAAGGTCCCAGGGGAAGGCTATGGCTACACCTTC	CATSKVPGEGYGYTF